A selection of T cell receptor beta chains follows, all from one sample in a study of cytomegalovirus exposure and HLA in healthy donors. Profiled with immunoSEQ multiplex PCR; TCRdb holds only in-frame clones, not every one. The repertoire holds about 57,000 clones, with 70% to 85% as singletons. Sample: PBMCs. Receptors originate from a woman aged 30 to 39 in good health and CMV-seronegative. Each CDR3 is given with its conserved first and last residue. D genes are given only for firm matches. The listing skips clone size in some rows; elsewhere it reads once, few, many or a size class.

v_gene	len	d_gene	j_gene	abundance	CDR3nt	CDR3aa
TRBV6-5	15	TRBD1	TRBJ2-3	-	TGTGCCAGCAGTACCCAGGGGACAGGCACAGATACGCAGTATTTT	CASSTQGTGTDTQYF
TRBV6-1	13	-	TRBJ1-5	-	TGTGCCAGCAGTTTCGACATTATCCAGCCCCAGCATTTT	CASSFDIIQPQHF
TRBV5-1	14	-	TRBJ2-3	-	TGCGCCAGCAGCCTGTCCCCTAGGACAGATACGCAGTATTTT	CASSLSPRTDTQYF
TRBV4-3	15	TRBD1	TRBJ2-1	-	TGCGCCAGCAGCCCGGACAGGGTTGTATGGGATGAGCAGTTCTTC	CASSPDRVVWDEQFF
TRBV6-1	16	-	TRBJ1-1	once	TGTGCCAGCAGTGAACATCAGGGTACGGCGAGCACTGAAGCTTTCTTT	CASSEHQGTASTEAFF
TRBV29-1	12	-	TRBJ1-1	-	TGCAGCGGCACAGGGACGAACACTGAAGCTTTCTTT	CSGTGTNTEAFF
TRBV10-3	13	TRBD1	TRBJ2-7	few	TGTGCCGCCTCCCCCAGGGGGCAAGGGGAGCAGTACTTC	CAASPRGQGEQYF
TRBV6-4	14	-	TRBJ2-2	-	TGTGCCAGCAGTGTTACGGGGGGCGCCGGGGAGCTGTTTTTT	CASSVTGGAGELFF
TRBV5-8	14	-	TRBJ2-2	-	TGTGCCAGCAGAAGGGACAAGAACACCGGGGAGCTGTTTTTT	CASRRDKNTGELFF
TRBV5-1	16	-	TRBJ2-1	-	TGCGCCAGCAGCTCTATTTTGGGTATGGGGGGAAATGAGCAGTTCTTC	CASSSILGMGGNEQFF
TRBV19	12	-	TRBJ2-3	-	TGTGCCAGTAAAGACTGGACAGATACGCAGTATTTT	CASKDWTDTQYF
TRBV16	15	TRBD1	TRBJ1-5	once	TGTGCCAGCAGCCAATCAGGACAGGCGAATCAGCCCCAGCATTTT	CASSQSGQANQPQHF
TRBV2	13	-	TRBJ2-5	-	TGTGCCAGCAGTTCGACAGAATTGGAGACCCAGTACTTC	CASSSTELETQYF
TRBV30	12	-	TRBJ1-3	-	TGTGCCTGGACTGCGACTGGAAACACCATATATTTT	CAWTATGNTIYF
TRBV2	14	TRBD1	TRBJ1-5	-	TGTGCCAGCAGTGGTACAGGGGCTATTCAGCCCCAGCATTTT	CASSGTGAIQPQHF
TRBV11-2	17	TRBD2	TRBJ2-2	-	TGTGCCAGCAGCTTAGTCGGACTAGCGGGGTTCAGCGGGGAGCTGTTTTTT	CASSLVGLAGFSGELFF
TRBV7-2	14	-	TRBJ1-1	-	TGTGCCAGCAGAAATACGGGAAGCCATGTTGGAGCTTTCTTT	CASRNTGSHVGAFF
TRBV7-7	15	-	TRBJ2-1	-	TGTGCTAGCAGCTTAGGACCCGGGGTTCAGAATGAGCAGTTCTTC	CASSLGPGVQNEQFF